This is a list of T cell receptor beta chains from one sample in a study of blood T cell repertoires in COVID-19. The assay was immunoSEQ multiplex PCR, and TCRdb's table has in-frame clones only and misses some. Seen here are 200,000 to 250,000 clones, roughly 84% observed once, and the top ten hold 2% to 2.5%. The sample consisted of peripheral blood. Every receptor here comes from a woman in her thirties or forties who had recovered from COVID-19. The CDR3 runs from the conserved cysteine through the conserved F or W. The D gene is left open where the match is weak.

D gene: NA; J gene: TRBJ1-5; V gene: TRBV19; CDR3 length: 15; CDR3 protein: CASSIIRQGGQPQHF
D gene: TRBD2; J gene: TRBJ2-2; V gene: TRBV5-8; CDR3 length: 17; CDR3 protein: CASSLGGGGIPPGELFF
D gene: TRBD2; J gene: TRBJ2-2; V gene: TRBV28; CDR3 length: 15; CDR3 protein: CASSSAGANTGELFF
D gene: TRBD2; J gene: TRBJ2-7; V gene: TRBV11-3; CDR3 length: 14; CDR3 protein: CASRIAGGRYEQYF
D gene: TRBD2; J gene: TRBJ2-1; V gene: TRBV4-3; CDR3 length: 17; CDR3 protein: CASSQDRGGTANNEQFF
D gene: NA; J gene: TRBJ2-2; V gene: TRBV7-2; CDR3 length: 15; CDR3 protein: CASSLDRSNTGELFF
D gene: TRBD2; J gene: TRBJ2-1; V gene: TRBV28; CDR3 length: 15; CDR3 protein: CASMAGGSSYNEQFF
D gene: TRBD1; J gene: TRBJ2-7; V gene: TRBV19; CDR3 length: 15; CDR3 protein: CASSVSGGKSHEQYF
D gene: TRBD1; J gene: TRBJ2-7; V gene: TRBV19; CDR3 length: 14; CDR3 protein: CASSPLTGGYEQYF
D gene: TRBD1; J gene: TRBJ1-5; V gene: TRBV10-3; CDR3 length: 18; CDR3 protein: CAISQGALRPGGNQPQHF
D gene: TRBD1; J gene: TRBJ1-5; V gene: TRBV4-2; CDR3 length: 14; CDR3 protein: CASSQKAGGQPQHF
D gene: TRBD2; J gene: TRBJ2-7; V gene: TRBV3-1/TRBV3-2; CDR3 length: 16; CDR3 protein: CASSSSPGLAGDGQYF
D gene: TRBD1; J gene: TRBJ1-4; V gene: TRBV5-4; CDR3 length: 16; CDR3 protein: CASSVKDRGPNEKLFF
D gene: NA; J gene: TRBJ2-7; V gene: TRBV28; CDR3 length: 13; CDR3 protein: CASSRTASYEQYF
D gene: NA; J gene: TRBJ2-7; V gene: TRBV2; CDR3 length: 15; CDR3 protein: CASSESLAQTYEQYF
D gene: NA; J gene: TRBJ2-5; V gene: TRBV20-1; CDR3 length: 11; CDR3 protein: CSATSQETQYF
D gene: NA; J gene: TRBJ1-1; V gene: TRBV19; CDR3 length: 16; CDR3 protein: CASSIWARNQNTEAFF
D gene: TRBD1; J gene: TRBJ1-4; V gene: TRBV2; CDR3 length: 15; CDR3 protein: CASSPRQGTYEKLFF
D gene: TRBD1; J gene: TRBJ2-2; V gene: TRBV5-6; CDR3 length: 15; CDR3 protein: CASRLGTGYTGELFF
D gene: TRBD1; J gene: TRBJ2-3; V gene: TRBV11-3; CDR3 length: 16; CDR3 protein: CASSARGGQVTDTQYF
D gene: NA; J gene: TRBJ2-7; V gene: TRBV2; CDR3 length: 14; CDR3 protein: CASNLQGESYEQYF
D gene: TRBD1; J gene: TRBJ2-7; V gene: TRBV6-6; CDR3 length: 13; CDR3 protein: CASSSQGIYEQYF
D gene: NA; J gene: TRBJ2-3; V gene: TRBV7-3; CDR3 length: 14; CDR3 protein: CASSPSGATDTQYF
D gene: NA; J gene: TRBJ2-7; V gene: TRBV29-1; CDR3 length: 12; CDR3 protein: CSGAGPSYEQYF
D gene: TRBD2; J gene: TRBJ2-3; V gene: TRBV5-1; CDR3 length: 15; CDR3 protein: CASSFTSGEQYTQYF
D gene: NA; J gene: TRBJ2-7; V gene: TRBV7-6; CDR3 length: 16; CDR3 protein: CASSLRSGEGTYEQYF
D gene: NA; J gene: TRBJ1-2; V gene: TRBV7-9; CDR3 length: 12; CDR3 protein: CASRLGQGGYTF
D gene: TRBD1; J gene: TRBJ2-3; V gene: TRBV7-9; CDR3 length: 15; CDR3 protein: CASSPGQGFTDTQYF
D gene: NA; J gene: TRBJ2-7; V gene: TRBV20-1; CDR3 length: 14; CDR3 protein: CSASSARVPYEQYF
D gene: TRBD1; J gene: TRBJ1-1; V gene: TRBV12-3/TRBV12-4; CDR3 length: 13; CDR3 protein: CASRRQGYTEAFF
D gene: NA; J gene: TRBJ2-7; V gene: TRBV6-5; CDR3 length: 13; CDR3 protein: CASSYLSRNEQYF
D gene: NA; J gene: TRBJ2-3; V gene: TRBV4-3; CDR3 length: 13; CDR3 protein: CASSQGQADTQYF
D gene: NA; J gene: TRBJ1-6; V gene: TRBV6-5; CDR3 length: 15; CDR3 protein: CASSYYGVGNSPLHF
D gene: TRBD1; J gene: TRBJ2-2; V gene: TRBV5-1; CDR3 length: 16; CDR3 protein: CASRTGTGGISGELFF
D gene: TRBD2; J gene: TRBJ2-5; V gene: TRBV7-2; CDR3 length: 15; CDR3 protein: CATHTTGGGRGTQYF
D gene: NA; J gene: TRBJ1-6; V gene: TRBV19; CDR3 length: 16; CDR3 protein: CASSSSVSFANSPLHF
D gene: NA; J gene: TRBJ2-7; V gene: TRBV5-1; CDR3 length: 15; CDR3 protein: CASSLTVLSSYEQYF
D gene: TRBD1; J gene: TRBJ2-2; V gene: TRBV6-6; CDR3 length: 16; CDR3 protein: CASSYLMTGGTGELFF
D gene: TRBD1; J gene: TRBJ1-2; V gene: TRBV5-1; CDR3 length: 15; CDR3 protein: CASSLGQGNFYGYTF
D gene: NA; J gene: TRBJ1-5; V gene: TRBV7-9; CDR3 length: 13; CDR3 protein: CASSFGGNQPQHF
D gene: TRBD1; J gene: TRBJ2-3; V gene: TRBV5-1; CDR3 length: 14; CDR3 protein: CASSWGQGQDTQYF
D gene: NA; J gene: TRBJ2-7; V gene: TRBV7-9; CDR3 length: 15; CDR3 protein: CASSLAEGGTYEQYF
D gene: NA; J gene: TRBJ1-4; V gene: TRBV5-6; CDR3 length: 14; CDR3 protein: CASSRGGGSEKLFF
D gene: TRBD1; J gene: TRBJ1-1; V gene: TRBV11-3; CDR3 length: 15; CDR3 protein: CASSPRQGLNVEAFF
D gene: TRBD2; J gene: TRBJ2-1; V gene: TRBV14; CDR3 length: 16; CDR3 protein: CASSQELAGGWDEQFF